The 27 T cell receptor beta chains below all came from one sample that was sequenced in a study of T-cell memory formation after mild COVID-19. One entry per CDR3 protein, called by TCRdb with MiXCR from the 5' RACE reads. The sample has over 45,000 distinct CDR3 sequences, roughly 25% seen once; the top ten hold approximately 39%. Source material: PBMCs or a T cell subset sorted from them (not recorded which). These TCRs come from a man aged 18-30 years who had mild COVID-19 (a few samples of this study predate the infection). Cell type and time point are not known.

This clonotype was detected only a few times. The gene calls are TRBV4-2 and TRBJ1-6, with TRBD1 matching 7 bases. The germline CDR1 and CDR2 sequences are LGHNA and YNFKEQ. V lost 1 base, J lost 10 bases, and 1 base stayed unmatched. The CDR3 contains 13 residues. DNA of the CDR3: TGTGCCAGCAGCCAAGTAGGGGGCTCACCCCTCCACTTT. Translating it yields CASSQVGGSPLHF.

This clonotype was detected only a few times. The V gene is TRBV10-3, the J gene TRBJ2-3; D is unclear. V was clipped by 6 bases and J by 4 bases, with 11 bases between them. CDR1 and CDR2 from the germline V gene are ENHRY and SYGVKD. This CDR3 is built from 13 residues. The CDR3 DNA sequence: TGTGCCATCAGCGACGACTGGCCAGATACGCAGTATTTT. It codes for CAISDDWPDTQYF.

The rearrangement uses TRBV27 and TRBJ2-7, with a possible D match to TRBD1 (6 bases). Deletions cut 5 bases from V and 3 bases from J, with 14 bases between. The germline V gene has CDR1 MNHEY and CDR2 SMNVEV (reference sequence). The CDR3 spans 14 residues. The CDR3: CASSITGNLYEQYF. CDR3 DNA: TGTGCCAGCAGTATAACAGGGAACCTCTACGAGCAGTACTTC.

The V gene is TRBV13, the J gene TRBJ2-3; D ambiguous. V shed 5 bases and J shed 1 base, with 13 bases lying between them. Germline V CDR1 and CDR2: PRHDT, FYEKMQ (reference sequence). The CDR3 has 15 residues. CDR3 DNA sequence: TGTGCCAGCAGCCGGACGGCGGATGGCACAGATACGCAGTATTTT. Amino acids: CASSRTADGTDTQYF.

The CDR3 protein is CSASPGGTGELFF. The DNA for the CDR3 is TGCAGTGCTAGTCCCGGGGGCACCGGGGAGCTGTTTTTT. This sequence joins TRBV20-1 and TRBJ2-2; a possible D gene is TRBD2 (6 bases). The CDR3 consists of 13 residues. V was pared by 3 bases and J by 4 bases, with 9 bases between. Germline CDR1 reads DFQATT; CDR2 reads SNEGSKA (reference sequence).

This clonotype has just a few counts. The chain carries TRBV9 and TRBJ2-1; D call uncertain. The CDR3 length is 12 residues. V was trimmed by 4 bases and J by 5 bases, leaving 7 bases between them. Germline V CDR1 and CDR2: SGDLS, YYNGEE. The CDR3 nucleotides read TGTGCCAGCAGCACTACAGACAATGAGCAGTTCTTC. Its protein is CASSTTDNEQFF.

The table lists this clonotype with a few counts. This sequence joins TRBV9 and TRBJ1-5; unclear D gene. This CDR3 region has 14 residues. V was pared by 2 bases and J by 2 bases, with 8 bases between. The V gene's germline CDR1 is SGDLS and CDR2 YYNGEE. CDR3 sequence: CASSVGMGNQPQHF. The CDR3 coding sequence is TGTGCCAGCAGCGTCGGCATGGGCAATCAGCCCCAGCATTTT.

This chain connects TRBV7-8 to TRBJ2-4; 8 positions agree with TRBD1. Germline loops: CDR1 SGHVS, CDR2 FQNEAQ. This CDR3 region has 15 residues. With V trimmed by 2 bases and J by 4 bases, 4 bases remained unmatched. The CDR3 region has the DNA TGTGCCAGCAGCTTACAGACAGGGGCAAAAAACATTCAGTACTTC. Protein: CASSLQTGAKNIQYF.

The chain couples TRBV4-1 to TRBJ1-5; possibly TRBD1 for D (5 bases). V lost 0 bases and J lost 4, with 7 bases in between. This CDR3 has 14 residues. The germline V gene has CDR1 MGHRA and CDR2 YSYEKL. Written as DNA, the CDR3 is TGCGCCAGCAGCCAAGAGGGGGGGAATCAGCCCCAGCATTTT. Protein sequence: CASSQEGGNQPQHF.

The chain couples TRBV5-6 to TRBJ2-7; TRBD1 aligns across 10 bases. The ends lost 3 bases at V and 2 bases at J; junction bases unmatched: 5. CDR3 size: 15 residues. The germline gives CDR1 SGHDT, CDR2 YYEEEE. The CDR3 region is CASSSRDRGPYEQYV. CDR3 bases: TGTGCCAGCAGCTCCCGGGACAGGGGCCCCTACGAGCAGTACGTC.

This clonotype occurred a few times. The chain combines TRBV27 with TRBJ2-3; TRBD2 agrees at 8 bases. The CDR3 runs 15 residues. CDR1 is MNHEY, CDR2 SMNVEV, per germline (reference sequence). V lost 7 bases, J lost 2 bases, and 8 bases stayed unmatched. The CDR3 DNA sequence: TGTGCCAGCAACGCACTAGCGGCATCCACAGATACGCAGTATTTT. Amino acids: CASNALAASTDTQYF.

This clonotype was seen a handful of times. The V call is TRBV7-3, the J call TRBJ2-1; D may match TRBD1 or TRBD2 (5 bases each). The ends were cut back, 2 bases at V and 9 bases at J, with 11 bases in the middle. This CDR3 has 13 residues. Germline V gene sequence: CDR1 SGHTA, CDR2 FQGTGA. For the CDR3, the DNA is TGTGCCAGCAGCTTACAGGAGAGGGGTGAGCAGTTCTTC. Translated, it gives CASSLQERGEQFF.

This clonotype was counted between two and nine times. This rearrangement joins TRBV6-1 to TRBJ2-7, with D perhaps matching TRBD2 (5 bases). CDR1 is MNHNS and CDR2 is SASEGT in the germline V gene. Deletions cut 6 bases from V and 7 bases from J, with 10 bases between. This CDR3 region has 11 residues. CDR3 amino acids: CASSVEREQYF. The CDR3 bases are TGTGCCAGCAGCGTAGAGCGGGAGCAGTACTTC.

The chain has TRBV7-3 and TRBJ2-1, with a weak D call TRBD2 (6 bases). Per the germline V gene, CDR1 is SGHTA and CDR2 is FQGTGA. V lost 5 bases to trimming and J lost 10 bases, with 18 bases between them. The CDR3 sequence is 14 residues long. This chain's CDR3 is CASSPNGGLGEQFF. The DNA for the CDR3 is TGTGCCAGCAGCCCAAACGGGGGTTTAGGGGAGCAGTTCTTC.

The CDR3 here is CASSLAVAGETDTQYF. In DNA form, the CDR3 reads TGTGCCAGCAGCTTGGCCGTGGCGGGGGAGACAGATACGCAGTATTTT. The V call is TRBV5-4, the J call TRBJ2-3; TRBD2 matches at 7 bases. From germline, CDR1 is SGHNT and CDR2 YYREEE (reference sequence). The CDR3 has 16 residues. Trimming at V came to 0 bases and at J to 3 bases, leaving 7 bases not matched to a gene.

This chain uses TRBV7-8 with TRBJ2-5; TRBD2 is a possible D gene (7 bases). CDR1 and CDR2 from the germline V gene are SGHVS and FQNEAQ. Trimming removed 1 base from V and 7 bases from J, with 13 bases in between. CDR3 length: 14 residues. The CDR3 nucleotides read TGTGCCAGCAGCTTAGAAAGGGGGGGCGGGACCCAGTACTTC. As protein: CASSLERGGGTQYF.

The chain is built from TRBV6-5 and TRBJ2-3; TRBD2 agrees at 9 bases. Per germline, CDR1 MNHEY and CDR2 SVGAGI. Germline trimming cut 3 bases from V and 4 bases from J; bases unmatched to any gene: 8. The CDR3 extends over 16 amino acids. CDR3: CASSYSGGGAPDTQYF. The DNA for the CDR3 is TGTGCCAGCAGTTATAGTGGCGGGGGGGCACCAGATACGCAGTATTTT.

This clonotype appeared a single time. DNA of the CDR3: TGTGCCAGCAGCCCTACGGGTGAGGAGTCGGAAAAACTGTTTTTT. Protein product: CASSPTGEESEKLFF. V gene TRBV11-2 combines with J gene TRBJ1-4; no firm D call. This CDR3 spans 15 amino acids. Per the germline V gene, CDR1 is SGHAT and CDR2 is FQNNGV. V was shortened by 5 bases and J by 8 bases, with 18 bases between the two germline ends.

The V and J genes are TRBV20-1 and TRBJ1-5; D is ambiguous. CDR1 is DFQATT and CDR2 is SNEGSKA in the germline V gene (reference sequence). The CDR3 totals 14 residues. The germline V and J ends were trimmed by 6 bases and 4 bases, with 16 bases remaining between them. CDR3 region: CSALSGSENQPQHF. The CDR3 DNA follows: TGCAGTGCCCTTTCGGGCTCTGAAAATCAGCCCCAGCATTTT.

The chain couples TRBV20-1 to TRBJ2-3; TRBD2 aligns across 7 bases. J gave up 0 bases and V 6 bases, and 6 bases lay outside the gene matches. This CDR3 contains 14 residues. The V gene's germline CDR1 is DFQATT and CDR2 SNEGSKA (reference sequence). The CDR3 sequence is CSATGTTSTDTQYF. CDR3 bases: TGCAGTGCAACCGGGACTACCAGCACAGATACGCAGTATTTT.

This sequence joins TRBV7-8 and TRBJ1-2; tentative D call: TRBD1 (5 bases). V was pared by 5 bases and J by 5 bases, with 18 bases between. The CDR3 is 15 amino acids. Germline V gene lookup returns CDR1 SGHVS and CDR2 FQNEAQ. The CDR3 bases are TGTGCCAGCAGCACGGGACGGATTCAAGTTTATGGCTACACCTTC. This translates into CASSTGRIQVYGYTF.

J is TRBJ2-1 and V is TRBV18, with D perhaps matching TRBD1 or TRBD2 (6 bases each). The CDR3 length is 15 residues. Germline CDR1 and CDR2: KGHSH and LQKENI. V lost 0 bases, J lost 7 bases, and 13 bases lay in between. The CDR3 is CASSPPGGVGNEQFF. The CDR3 coding sequence is TGTGCCAGCTCACCACCGGGGGGCGTAGGGAATGAGCAGTTCTTC.

The chain carries TRBV4-2 and TRBJ2-5, with unresolved D. Germline CDR1 reads LGHNA; CDR2 reads YNFKEQ. The CDR3 is made up of 14 amino acids. With 0 bases removed from V and 4 bases from J, the gap between germline ends came to 9 bases. The CDR3 DNA follows: TGTGCCAGCAGCCAAGATCGGAAGGGAGAGACCCAGTACTTC. It translates to CASSQDRKGETQYF.

V and J are TRBV7-9 and TRBJ2-5; unclear D gene. The V and J ends lost 5 bases and 6 bases respectively, with 10 bases between them. CDR1 is SEHNR and CDR2 is FQNEAQ in the germline V gene (reference sequence). The CDR3 has 12 residues. CDR3 sequence (DNA): TGTGCCAGCAGCCCTCCCTCCCAGACCCAGTACTTC. Translating gives CASSPPSQTQYF.

This clonotype occurred many times. The chain couples TRBV5-6 to TRBJ2-3; D is unresolved. V lost 0 bases and J lost 0, with 5 bases in between. The CDR3 is made up of 14 amino acids. Germline V gene data show CDR1 as SGHDT and CDR2 as YYEEEE. CDR3: CASSLGRSTDTQYF. The CDR3 DNA sequence: TGTGCCAGCAGCTTGGGACGCAGCACAGATACGCAGTATTTT.

The sample holds a few counts of this clonotype. This sequence joins TRBV5-5 and TRBJ2-2; D perhaps matches TRBD1 (6 bases). The V gene lost 4 bases and the J gene lost 6 bases, with 16 bases spanning the gap. The CDR3 has 15 amino acids. The germline CDR1 and CDR2 sequences are SGHKS and YYEKEE (reference sequence). CDR3 residues: CASSLTGLNPGELFF. DNA of the CDR3: TGTGCCAGCAGCCTAACAGGGCTCAACCCCGGGGAGCTGTTTTTT.

The chain carries TRBV4-3 and TRBJ2-6; possibly TRBD1 or TRBD2 for D (6 bases each). Germline CDR1 is LGHNA and CDR2 is YSLEER. The CDR3 spans 18 residues. With 2 bases removed from V and 0 bases from J, the gap between germline ends came to 14 bases. Here the CDR3 reads CASSQQQEGGSGANVLTF. CDR3 sequence (DNA): TGCGCCAGCAGCCAACAGCAGGAGGGGGGCTCTGGGGCCAACGTCCTGACTTTC.